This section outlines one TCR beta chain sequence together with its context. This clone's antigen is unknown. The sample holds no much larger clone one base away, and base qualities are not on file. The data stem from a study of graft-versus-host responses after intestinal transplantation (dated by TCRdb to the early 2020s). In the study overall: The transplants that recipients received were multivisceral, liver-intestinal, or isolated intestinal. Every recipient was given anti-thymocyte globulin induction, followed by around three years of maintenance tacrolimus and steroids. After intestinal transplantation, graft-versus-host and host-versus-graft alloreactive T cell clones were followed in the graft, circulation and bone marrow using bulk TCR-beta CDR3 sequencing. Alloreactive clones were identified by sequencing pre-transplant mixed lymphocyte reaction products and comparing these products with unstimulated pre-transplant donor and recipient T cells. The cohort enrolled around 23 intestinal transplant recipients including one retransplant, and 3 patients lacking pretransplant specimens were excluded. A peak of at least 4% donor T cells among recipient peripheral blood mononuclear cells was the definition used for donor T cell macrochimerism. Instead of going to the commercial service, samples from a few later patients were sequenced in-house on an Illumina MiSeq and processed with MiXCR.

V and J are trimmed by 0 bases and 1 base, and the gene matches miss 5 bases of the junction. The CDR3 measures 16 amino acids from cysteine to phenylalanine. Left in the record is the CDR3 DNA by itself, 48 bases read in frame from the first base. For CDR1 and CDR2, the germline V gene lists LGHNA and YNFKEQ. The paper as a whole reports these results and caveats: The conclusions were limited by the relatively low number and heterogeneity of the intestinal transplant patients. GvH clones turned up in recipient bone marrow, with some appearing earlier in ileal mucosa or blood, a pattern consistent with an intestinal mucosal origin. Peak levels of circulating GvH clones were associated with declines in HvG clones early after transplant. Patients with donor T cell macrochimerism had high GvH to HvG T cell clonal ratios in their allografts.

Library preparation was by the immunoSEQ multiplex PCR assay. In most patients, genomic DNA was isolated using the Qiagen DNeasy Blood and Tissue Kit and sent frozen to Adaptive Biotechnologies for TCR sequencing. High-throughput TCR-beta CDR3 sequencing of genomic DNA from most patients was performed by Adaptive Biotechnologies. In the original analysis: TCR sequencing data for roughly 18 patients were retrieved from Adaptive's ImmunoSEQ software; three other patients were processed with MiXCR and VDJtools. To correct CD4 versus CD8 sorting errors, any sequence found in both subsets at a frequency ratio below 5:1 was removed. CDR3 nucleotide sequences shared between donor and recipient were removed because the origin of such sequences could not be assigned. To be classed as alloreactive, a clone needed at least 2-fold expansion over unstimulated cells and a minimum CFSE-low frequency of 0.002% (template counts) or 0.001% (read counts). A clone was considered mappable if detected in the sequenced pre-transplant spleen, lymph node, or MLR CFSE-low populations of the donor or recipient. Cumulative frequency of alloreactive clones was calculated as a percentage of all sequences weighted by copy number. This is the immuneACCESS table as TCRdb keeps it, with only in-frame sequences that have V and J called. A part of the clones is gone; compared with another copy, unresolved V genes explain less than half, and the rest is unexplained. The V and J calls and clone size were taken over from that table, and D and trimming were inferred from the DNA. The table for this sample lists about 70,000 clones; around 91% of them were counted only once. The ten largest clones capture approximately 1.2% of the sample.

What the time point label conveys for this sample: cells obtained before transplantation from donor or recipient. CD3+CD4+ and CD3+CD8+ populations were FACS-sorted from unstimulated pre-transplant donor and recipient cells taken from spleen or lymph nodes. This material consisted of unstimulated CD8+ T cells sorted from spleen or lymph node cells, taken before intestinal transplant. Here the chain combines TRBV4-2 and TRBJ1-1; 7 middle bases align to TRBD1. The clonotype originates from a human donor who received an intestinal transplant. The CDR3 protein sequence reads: CASSQEETGTNTEAFF. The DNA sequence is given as TGTGCCAGCAGCCAAGAAGAGACAGGGACGAACACTGAAGCTTTCTTT.